Below are 8 T cell receptor beta chains sequenced from a single sample in a study of control samples from healthy donors and cancer patients. Repertoires were generated with immunoSEQ multiplex PCR, while TCRdb's copy carries only in-frame clones and drops some. The sample holds under 150,000 clones; around 92% are singletons and the top ten take about 7.6%. The material sequenced was PBMCs. Receptors were obtained from a man aged 45-65 years with head and neck cancer.

This sequence joins TRBV19 and TRBJ2-1; D unresolved. Germline lookup yields CDR1 LNHDA and CDR2 SQIVND (reference sequence). The CDR3 contains 11 residues. The V end lost 9 bases, the J end lost 3 bases, and 6 bases lay between the germline ends. CDR3 protein: CASRIYNEQFF. The CDR3 DNA is TGTGCCAGCCGTATCTACAATGAGCAGTTCTTC.

The chain carries TRBV6-5 and TRBJ2-7; 10 positions agree with TRBD1. Per the germline V gene, CDR1 is MNHEY and CDR2 is SVGAGI. The CDR3 has 15 residues. V gave up 5 bases and J gave up 3 bases; unmatched junction bases: 7. CDR3 protein: CASSIRDRGHYEQYF. The CDR3 DNA follows: TGTGCCAGCAGTATCCGGGACAGGGGACACTACGAGCAGTACTTC.

V gene TRBV23-1 combines with J gene TRBJ2-2; 8 bases align to TRBD1. TRBV23-1 is annotated as an ORF whose role is uncertain. The CDR3 consists of 15 residues. V trimming: 3 bases; J trimming: 5 bases; junction bases outside the gene matches: 5. The CDR3 here is CASSQGTGGTGELFF. The CDR3 DNA follows: TGCGCCAGCAGTCAGGGCACAGGGGGTACCGGGGAGCTGTTTTTT.

This chain connects TRBV4-1 to TRBJ2-1; 7 bases line up with TRBD1. Germline CDR1 and CDR2: MGHRA and YSYEKL. V trimming: 1 base; J trimming: 4 bases; junction bases outside the gene matches: 4. This CDR3 is built from 15 residues. In nucleotides, the CDR3 is TGCGCCAGCAGCCAAGGGACAGGCCTTTACAATGAGCAGTTCTTC. Translation gives CASSQGTGLYNEQFF.

The V gene is TRBV6-5, the J gene TRBJ1-1; D gene unclear. V dropped 6 bases and J dropped 1 base, with 12 bases sitting between them. The CDR3 covers 14 residues. Germline CDR1 reads MNHEY; CDR2 reads SVGAGI. CDR3 coding DNA: TGTGCCAGCAGCTTAGTGTCCTCGAACACTGAAGCTTTCTTT. Residues: CASSLVSSNTEAFF.

The V gene is TRBV19, the J gene TRBJ2-3; either TRBD1 or TRBD2 may supply D (6 bases each). The length of the CDR3 is 15 residues. V was trimmed by 4 bases and J by 4 bases, leaving 15 bases between them. Germline CDR1 is LNHDA and CDR2 is SQIVND (reference sequence). Here the CDR3 DNA reads TGTGCCAGTAGTAAGCAGGGGTGGGGGGCAGATACGCAGTATTTT. It specifies CASSKQGWGADTQYF.

The chain couples TRBV5-4 to TRBJ2-7; D remains ambiguous. Germline V gene sequence: CDR1 SGHNT, CDR2 YYREEE (reference sequence). CDR3 length: 13 residues. The ends were cut back, 4 bases at V and 5 bases at J, with 13 bases in the middle. The CDR3: CASSPLGTDEQYF. For the CDR3, the DNA is TGTGCCAGCAGCCCCCTGGGTACAGACGAGCAGTACTTC.

CDR3 bases: TGTGCCAGCAGCTTGGCACCGGGGAACACTGAAGCTTTCTTT. Protein product: CASSLAPGNTEAFF. The chain carries TRBV5-5 and TRBJ1-1; D gene ambiguous. From germline, CDR1 is SGHKS and CDR2 YYEKEE (reference sequence). The V end lost 0 bases, the J end lost 1 base, and 7 bases lay between the germline ends. The CDR3 extends over 14 amino acids.